This T cell receptor (beta chain) was identified in a study of blood T cell repertoires in COVID-19. About the study: Collection of acute and convalescent COVID-19 samples took place in the United States, Italy and Spain.

Authors' processing steps: Nucleated cell number was recorded as an estimate derived from reference gene primer amplification. The table came from immunoSEQ multiplex PCR; TCRdb's copy has only in-frame clones and leaves some out. Clone size and V and J calls were adopted from that table, with D and trimming inferred from the DNA. The profile shows fewer than 400,000 clones, roughly 89% of them singletons. Per germline, CDR1 SGHNT and CDR2 YYREEE (reference sequence). CDR3 length: 15 residues. Trimming stripped 10 bases from V and 4 bases from J, with 21 bases between. Enrolled through a virtual design, the participants were between about 18 and 100 years of age and came from fewer than 30 US areas.

The clonotype originates from a woman under 40 who had recovered from COVID-19. The sequenced material came from PBMCs or T cells enriched from blood (not recorded which). The chain carries TRBV5-4 and TRBJ1-3; the D gene is possibly TRBD1 (5 bases). The CDR3 loop is CAVHGAGLGGNTIYF. CDR3 DNA: TGTGCCGTACACGGGGCGGGGCTCGGGGGAAACACCATATATTTT.